The present TCR beta chain was sequenced within a study of shared clonotypes between healthy human individuals. Concerning this clone: This sample includes further DNA sequences coding for the same CDR3.

Every subset's genomic DNA went evenly onto several immunoSEQ plates. TCRdb's copy holds only in-frame clones and misses some; the assay was immunoSEQ multiplex PCR. This sample carries roughly 2.5 million clones, approximately 92% of them seen once, and the ten largest clones take about 0.13%. Germline loops: CDR1 SGHRS, CDR2 YFSETQ. V gave up 4 bases and J gave up 0 bases, with 10 bases separating them. CDR3 length: 15 residues. The sequencing sample was made of naive CD4+ T cells sorted from blood. Sample subset: CD45RA+ positively selected. This TCR came from a man younger than 30 in good health. The gene calls are TRBV5-1 and TRBJ1-4, with no clear D. The CDR3 loop reads CASSLSGATNEKLFF. CDR3 DNA: TGCGCCAGCAGCCTCTCCGGGGCAACTAATGAAAAACTGTTTTTT.